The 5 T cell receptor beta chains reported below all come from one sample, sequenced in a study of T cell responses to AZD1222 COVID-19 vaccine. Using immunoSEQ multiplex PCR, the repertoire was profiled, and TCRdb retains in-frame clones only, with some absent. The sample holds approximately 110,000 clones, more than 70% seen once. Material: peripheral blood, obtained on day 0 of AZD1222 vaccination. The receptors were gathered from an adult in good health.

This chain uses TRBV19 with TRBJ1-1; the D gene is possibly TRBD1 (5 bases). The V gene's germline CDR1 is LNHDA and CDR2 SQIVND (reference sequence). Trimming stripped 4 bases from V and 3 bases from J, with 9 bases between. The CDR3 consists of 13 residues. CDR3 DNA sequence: TGTGCCAGTAGTACGCGGGGGGACACTGAAGCTTTCTTT. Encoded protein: CASSTRGDTEAFF.

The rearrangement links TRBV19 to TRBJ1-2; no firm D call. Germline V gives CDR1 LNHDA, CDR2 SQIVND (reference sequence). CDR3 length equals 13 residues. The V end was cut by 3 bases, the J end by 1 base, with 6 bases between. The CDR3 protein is CASSINDNYGYTF. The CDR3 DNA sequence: TGTGCCAGTAGTATCAACGATAACTATGGCTACACCTTC.

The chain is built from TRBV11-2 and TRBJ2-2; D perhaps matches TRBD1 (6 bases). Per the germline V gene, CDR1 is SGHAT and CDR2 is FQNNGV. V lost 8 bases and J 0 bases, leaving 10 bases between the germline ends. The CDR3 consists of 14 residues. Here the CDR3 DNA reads TGTGCCAGCCTAGGACAGCCGAACACCGGGGAGCTGTTTTTT. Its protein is CASLGQPNTGELFF.

The CDR3 reads CASKGISSGANVLTF. Written as DNA, the CDR3 is TGTGCCAGCAAGGGGATTAGCTCTGGGGCCAACGTCCTGACTTTC. The chain joins TRBV6-5 to TRBJ2-6; maybe TRBD1 (5 bases). The V gene lost 7 bases and the J gene lost 0 bases, with 10 bases spanning the gap. The CDR3 spans 15 residues. Germline V gene lookup returns CDR1 MNHEY and CDR2 SVGAGI.

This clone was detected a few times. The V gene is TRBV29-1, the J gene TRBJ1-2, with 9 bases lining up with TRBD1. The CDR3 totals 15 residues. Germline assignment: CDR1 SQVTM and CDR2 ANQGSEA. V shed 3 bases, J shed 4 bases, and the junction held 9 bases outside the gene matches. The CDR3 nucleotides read TGCAGCGTTGAGCCACAGGGGGCCGGAGGCTATGGCTACACCTTC. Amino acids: CSVEPQGAGGYGYTF.